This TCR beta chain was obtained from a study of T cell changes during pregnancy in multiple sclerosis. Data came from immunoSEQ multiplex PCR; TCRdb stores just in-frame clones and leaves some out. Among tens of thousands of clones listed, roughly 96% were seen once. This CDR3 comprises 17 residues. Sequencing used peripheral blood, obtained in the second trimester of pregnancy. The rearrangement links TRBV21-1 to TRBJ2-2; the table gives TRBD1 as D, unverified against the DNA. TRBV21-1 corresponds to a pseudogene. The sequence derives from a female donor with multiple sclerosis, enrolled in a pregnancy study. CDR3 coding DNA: TGTGCCAGCAGCAAAGCGCCCAGGGGCGTGAACACCGGGGAGCTGTTTTTT. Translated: CASSKAPRGVNTGELFF.